This record concerns one T cell receptor (beta chain) sequence. Its antigen is not known. Profiling relied on immunoSEQ multiplex PCR, and the TCRdb table lists in-frame clones only, not all of them. The sample yields around 64,000 clones, almost 95% seen once. The sample is drawn from a study of graft-versus-host responses after intestinal transplantation. The germline gives CDR1 SGHRS, CDR2 YFSETQ. The ends lost 5 bases at V and 3 bases at J; junction bases unmatched: 6. This CDR3 is built from 15 residues. The sequencing used unstimulated CD4+ T cells sorted from spleen or lymph node cells, collected before transplant. The sequence derives from a human donor who was the organ donor for an intestinal transplant. The chain couples TRBV5-1 to TRBJ1-3; 9 positions match TRBD1. The CDR3 DNA reads as TGCGCCAGCAGACGGACAGGGGAGGGTGGAAACACCATATATTTT. As protein: CASRRTGEGGNTIYF.